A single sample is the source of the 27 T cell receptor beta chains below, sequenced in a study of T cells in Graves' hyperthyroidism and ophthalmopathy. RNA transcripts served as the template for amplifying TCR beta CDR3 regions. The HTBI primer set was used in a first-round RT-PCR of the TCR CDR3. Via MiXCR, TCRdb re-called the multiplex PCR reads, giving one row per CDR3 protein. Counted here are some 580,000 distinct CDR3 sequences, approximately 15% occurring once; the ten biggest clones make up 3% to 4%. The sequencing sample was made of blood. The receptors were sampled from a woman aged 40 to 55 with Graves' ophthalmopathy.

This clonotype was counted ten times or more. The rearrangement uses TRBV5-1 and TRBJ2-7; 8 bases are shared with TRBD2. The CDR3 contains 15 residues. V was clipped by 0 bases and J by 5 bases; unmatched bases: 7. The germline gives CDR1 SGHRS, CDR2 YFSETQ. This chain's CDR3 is CASSLVTGGPDEQYF. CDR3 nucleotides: TGCGCCAGCAGCTTGGTCACGGGAGGGCCCGACGAGCAGTACTTC.

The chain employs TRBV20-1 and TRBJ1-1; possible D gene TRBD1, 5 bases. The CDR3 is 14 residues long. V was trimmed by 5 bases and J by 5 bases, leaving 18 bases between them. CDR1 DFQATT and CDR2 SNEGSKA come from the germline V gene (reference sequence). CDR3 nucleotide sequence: TGCAGTGCTGGGGCCCCGTGGGGCTTGACTGAAGCTTTCTTT. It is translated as CSAGAPWGLTEAFF.

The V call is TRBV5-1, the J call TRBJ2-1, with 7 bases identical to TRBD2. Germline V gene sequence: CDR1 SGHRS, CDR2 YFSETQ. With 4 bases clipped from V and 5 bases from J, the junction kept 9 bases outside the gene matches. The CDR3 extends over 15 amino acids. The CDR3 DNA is TGCGCCAGCAGCCCGGGGACTAACGAAAACAATGAGCAGTTCTTC. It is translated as CASSPGTNENNEQFF.

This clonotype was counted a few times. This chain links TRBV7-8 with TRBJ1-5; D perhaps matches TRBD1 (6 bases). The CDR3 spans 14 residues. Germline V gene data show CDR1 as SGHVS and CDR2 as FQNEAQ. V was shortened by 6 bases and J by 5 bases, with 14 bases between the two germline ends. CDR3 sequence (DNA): TGTGCCAGCAGTCAACAGGGATCGCATCAGCCCCAGCATTTT. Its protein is CASSQQGSHQPQHF.

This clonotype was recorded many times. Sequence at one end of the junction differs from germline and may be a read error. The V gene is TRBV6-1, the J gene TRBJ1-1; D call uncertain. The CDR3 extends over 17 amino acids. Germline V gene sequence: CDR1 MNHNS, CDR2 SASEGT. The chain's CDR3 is CASSDSPSSLMNTEAFF. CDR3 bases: TGTGCCAGCAGTGATTCCCCAAGTAGTCTCATGAACACCGAAGCTTTCTTT.

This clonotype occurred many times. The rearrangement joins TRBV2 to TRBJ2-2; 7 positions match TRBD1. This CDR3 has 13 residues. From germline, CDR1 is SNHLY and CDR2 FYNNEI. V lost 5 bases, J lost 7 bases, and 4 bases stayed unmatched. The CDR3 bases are TGTGCCAGCAGTCGACAGGGCATCGGGGAGCTGTTTTTT. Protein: CASSRQGIGELFF.

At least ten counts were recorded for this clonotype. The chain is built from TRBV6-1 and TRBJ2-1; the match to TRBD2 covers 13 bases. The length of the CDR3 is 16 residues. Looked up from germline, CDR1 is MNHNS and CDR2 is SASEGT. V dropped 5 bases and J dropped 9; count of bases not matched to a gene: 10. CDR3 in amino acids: CASSHPGTSGMGEQFF. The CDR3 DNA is TGTGCCAGCAGTCATCCCGGGACTAGCGGGATGGGTGAGCAGTTCTTC.

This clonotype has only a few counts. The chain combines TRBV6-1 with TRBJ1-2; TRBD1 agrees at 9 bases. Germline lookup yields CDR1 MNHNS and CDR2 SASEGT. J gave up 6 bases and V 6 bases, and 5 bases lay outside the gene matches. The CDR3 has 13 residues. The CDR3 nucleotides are TGTGCCAGCAGGGGGACAGGGTACGATGGCTACACCTTC. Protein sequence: CASRGTGYDGYTF.

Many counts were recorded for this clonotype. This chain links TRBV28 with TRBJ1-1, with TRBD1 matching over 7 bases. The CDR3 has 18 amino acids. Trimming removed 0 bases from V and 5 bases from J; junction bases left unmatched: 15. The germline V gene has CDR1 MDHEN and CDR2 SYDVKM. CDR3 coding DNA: TGTGCCAGCAGTTTATGGGGAGTTAGACAGGGAAAGTGGACTGAAGCTTTCTTT. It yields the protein CASSLWGVRQGKWTEAFF. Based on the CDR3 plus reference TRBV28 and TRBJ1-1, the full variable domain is DVKVTQSSRYLVKRTGEKVFLECVQDMDHENMFWYRQDPGLGLRLIYFSYDVKMKEKGDIPEGYSVSREKKERFSLILESASTNQTSMYLCASSLWGVRQGKWTEAFFGQGTRLTVV.

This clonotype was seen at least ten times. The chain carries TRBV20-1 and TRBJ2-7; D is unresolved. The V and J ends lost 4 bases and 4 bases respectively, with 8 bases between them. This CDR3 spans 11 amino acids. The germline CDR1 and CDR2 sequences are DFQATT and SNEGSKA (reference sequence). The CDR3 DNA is TGCAGTGCTACCAGTCGTTACGAGCAGTACTTC. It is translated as CSATSRYEQYF.

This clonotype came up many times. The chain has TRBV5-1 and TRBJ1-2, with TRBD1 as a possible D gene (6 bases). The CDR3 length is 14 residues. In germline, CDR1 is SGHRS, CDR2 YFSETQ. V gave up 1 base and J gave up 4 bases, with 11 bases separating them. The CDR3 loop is CASSLNRDFYGYTF. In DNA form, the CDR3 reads TGCGCCAGCAGCTTGAACAGGGATTTCTATGGCTACACCTTC.

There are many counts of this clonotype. CDR3 region: CASRVIQGFGETQYF. Written as DNA, the CDR3 is TGTGCCAGCAGGGTAATACAGGGGTTCGGAGAGACCCAGTACTTC. The chain uses TRBV6-1 and TRBJ2-5; 7 bases are a match to TRBD1. The CDR3 has 15 residues. The J segment lost 4 bases and the V segment lost 6 bases, leaving 11 bases of the junction unmatched. Germline assignment: CDR1 MNHNS and CDR2 SASEGT.

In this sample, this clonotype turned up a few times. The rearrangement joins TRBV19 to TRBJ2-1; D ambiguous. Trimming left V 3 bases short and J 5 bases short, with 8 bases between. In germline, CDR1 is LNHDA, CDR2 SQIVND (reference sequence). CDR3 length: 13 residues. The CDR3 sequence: CASSILENNEQFF. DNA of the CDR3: TGTGCCAGTAGTATCTTAGAAAACAATGAGCAGTTCTTC.

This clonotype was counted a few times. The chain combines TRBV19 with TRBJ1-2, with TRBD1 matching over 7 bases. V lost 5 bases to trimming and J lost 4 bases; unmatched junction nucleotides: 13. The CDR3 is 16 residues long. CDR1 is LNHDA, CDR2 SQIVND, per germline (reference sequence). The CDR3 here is CASSSSVLDRFYGYTF. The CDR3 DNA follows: TGTGCCAGTAGTTCTTCGGTGTTGGACAGGTTCTATGGCTACACCTTC.

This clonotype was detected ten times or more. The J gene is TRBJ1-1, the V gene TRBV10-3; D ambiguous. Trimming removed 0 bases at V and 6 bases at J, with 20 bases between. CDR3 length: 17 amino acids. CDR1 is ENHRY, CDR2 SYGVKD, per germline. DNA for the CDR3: TGTGCCATCAGTGAGTCGACTTGGTCACGGCAGAGACCTGAAGCTTTCTTT. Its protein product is CAISESTWSRQRPEAFF.

The CDR3 reads CASSFRQGVARQPQHF. In DNA form, the CDR3 reads TGTGCCAGCTCATTCAGACAGGGGGTGGCTCGGCAGCCCCAGCATTTT. The chain is built from TRBV18 and TRBJ1-5; TRBD1 aligns across 9 bases. From germline, CDR1 is KGHSH and CDR2 LQKENI. This CDR3 spans 16 amino acids. After removal of 5 bases from V and 7 bases from J, the junction contained 12 bases not matched to a gene.

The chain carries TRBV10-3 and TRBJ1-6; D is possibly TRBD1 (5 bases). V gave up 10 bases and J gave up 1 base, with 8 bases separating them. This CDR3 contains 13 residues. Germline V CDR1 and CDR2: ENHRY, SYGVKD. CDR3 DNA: TGTGCCACCCAGGGTTCCTATAATTCACCCCTCCACTTT. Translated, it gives CATQGSYNSPLHF.

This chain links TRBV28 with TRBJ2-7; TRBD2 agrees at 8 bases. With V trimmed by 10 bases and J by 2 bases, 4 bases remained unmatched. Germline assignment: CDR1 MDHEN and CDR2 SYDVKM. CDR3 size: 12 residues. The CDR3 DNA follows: TGTGCCACCGGGACTAGTACCTACGAGCAGTACTTC. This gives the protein CATGTSTYEQYF.

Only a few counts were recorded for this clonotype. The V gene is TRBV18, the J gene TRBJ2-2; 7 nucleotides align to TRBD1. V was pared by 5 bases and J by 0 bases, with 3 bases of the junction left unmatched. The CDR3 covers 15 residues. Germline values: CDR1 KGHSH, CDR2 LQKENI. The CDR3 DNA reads TGTGCCAGCTCAGCCGGGACAGCGAACACCGGGGAGCTGTTTTTT. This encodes CASSAGTANTGELFF.

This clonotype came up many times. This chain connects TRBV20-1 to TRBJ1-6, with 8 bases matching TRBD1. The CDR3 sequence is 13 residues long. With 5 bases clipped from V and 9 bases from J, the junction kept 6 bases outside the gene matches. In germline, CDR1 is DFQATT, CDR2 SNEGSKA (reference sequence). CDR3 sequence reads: CSARDRQVSPLHF. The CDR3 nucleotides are TGCAGTGCTCGGGACAGGCAGGTTTCACCCCTCCACTTT.

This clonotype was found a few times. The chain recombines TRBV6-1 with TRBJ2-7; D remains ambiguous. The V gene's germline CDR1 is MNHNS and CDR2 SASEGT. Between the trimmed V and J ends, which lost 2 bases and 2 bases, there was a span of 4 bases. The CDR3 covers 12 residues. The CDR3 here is CASSERPYEQYF. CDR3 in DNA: TGTGCCAGCAGTGAACGACCCTACGAGCAGTACTTC.

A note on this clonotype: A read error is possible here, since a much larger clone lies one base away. The CDR3, as DNA: TGTGCCAGCAGTGAATCCCTGGATGGGACCAACGTCCTGACTTTC. This encodes CASSESLDGTNVLTF. This chain joins TRBV25-1 and TRBJ2-6; the D is unclear. From germline, CDR1 is MGHDK and CDR2 SYGVNS. CDR3 length equals 15 residues.

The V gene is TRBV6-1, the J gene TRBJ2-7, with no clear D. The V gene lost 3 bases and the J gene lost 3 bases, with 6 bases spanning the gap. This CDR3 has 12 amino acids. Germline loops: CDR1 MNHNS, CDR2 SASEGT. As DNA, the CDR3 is TGTGCCAGCAGTGAGATTAGCTACGAGCAGTACTTC. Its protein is CASSEISYEQYF.

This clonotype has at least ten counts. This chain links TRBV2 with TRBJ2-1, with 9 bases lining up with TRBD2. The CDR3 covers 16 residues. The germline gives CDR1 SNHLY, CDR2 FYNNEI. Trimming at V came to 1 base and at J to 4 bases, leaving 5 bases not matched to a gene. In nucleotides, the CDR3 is TGTGCCAGCAGTGAAGAGGGACTAGCCGGTTACAATGAGCAGTTCTTC. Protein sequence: CASSEEGLAGYNEQFF.

The CDR3 loop reads CSGAGTGDWKAFF. CDR3 DNA sequence: TGCAGCGGAGCCGGGACAGGGGATTGGAAAGCTTTCTTT. This sequence joins TRBV29-1 and TRBJ1-1; 10 bases are shared with TRBD1. The germline CDR1 and CDR2 sequences are SQVTM and ANQGSEA. Unmatched junction bases numbered 11, after V lost 7 bases and J lost 9 bases. The CDR3 runs 13 residues.

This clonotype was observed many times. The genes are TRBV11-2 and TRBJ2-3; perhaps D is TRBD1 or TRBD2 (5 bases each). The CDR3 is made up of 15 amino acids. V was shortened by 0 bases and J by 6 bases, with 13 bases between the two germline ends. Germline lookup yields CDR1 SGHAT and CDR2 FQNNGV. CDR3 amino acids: CASSLEGPPLDTQYF. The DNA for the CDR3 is TGTGCCAGCAGCTTAGAGGGACCCCCTTTGGATACGCAGTATTTT.

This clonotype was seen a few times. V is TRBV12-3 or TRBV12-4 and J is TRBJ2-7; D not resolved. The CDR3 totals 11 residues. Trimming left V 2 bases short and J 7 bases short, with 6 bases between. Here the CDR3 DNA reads TGTGCCAGCAGTTTAAACGCTGAGCAGTACTTC. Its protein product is CASSLNAEQYF.